A selection of T cell receptor beta chains follows, all from one sample in a study of blood T cell repertoires in COVID-19. Produced via immunoSEQ multiplex PCR; TCRdb's table is partial and in-frame only. The sample shows 150,000 or so clones, about nine tenths of them seen only once. The sample taken for sequencing was peripheral blood. The origin of the receptors is an older woman with acute or convalescent COVID-19. Both conserved end residues are part of each CDR3. Fields, in order: D gene, J gene, V gene, clone size, CDR3 DNA, CDR3 protein. D genes are given only for firm matches. Clone size is not always given. Where it is, it says once, few, many or a class for expanded clones.

>-|TRBJ1-2|TRBV12-3/TRBV12-4|-
TGTGCCAGCTCTCAGGGCCTTGGCTACACCTTC
CASSQGLGYTF
>TRBD2|TRBJ2-4|TRBV9|-
TGTGCCAGCAGCGGTACCGCGGGGGGAGCCAAAAACATTCAGTACTTC
CASSGTAGGAKNIQYF
>TRBD1|TRBJ1-5|TRBV3-1/TRBV3-2|-
TGTGCCAGCAGCCGGGGACAGGGGAGCGGTCAGCCCCAGCATTTT
CASSRGQGSGQPQHF
>TRBD2|TRBJ2-2|TRBV4-3|-
TGCGCCAGCAGCCAAGAGGGAGCGGGGGTGAACACCGGGGAGCTGTTTTTT
CASSQEGAGVNTGELFF
>TRBD1|TRBJ2-7|TRBV19|-
TGTGCCAGTAGTCCTCACGTAGGACAGGGGTACTCGGGCGAGCAGTACTTC
CASSPHVGQGYSGEQYF
>-|TRBJ1-2|TRBV20-1|-
TGCAGTGCTGGGGCCCCGCACGGCTACACCTTC
CSAGAPHGYTF
>-|TRBJ2-5|TRBV2|-
TGTGCCAGCAGTGAATGGTCGGAAGAGACCCAGTACTTC
CASSEWSEETQYF
>TRBD2|TRBJ2-3|TRBV7-3|once
TGTGCCAGCAGCTTCCCGGGGGGTGATACGCAGTATTTT
CASSFPGGDTQYF
>-|TRBJ2-7|TRBV18|once
TGTGCCAGCTCACCGGGGACTGCCTACGAGCAGTACTTC
CASSPGTAYEQYF
>-|TRBJ1-1|TRBV12-3/TRBV12-4|once
TGTGCCAGCAGTCCCCCTTTCAGGCCAGCTTTCTTT
CASSPPFRPAFF
>-|TRBJ2-5|TRBV5-1|-
TGCGCCAGCAGCTTGAAAGGGACAACCGAGATGGAGACCCAGTACTTC
CASSLKGTTEMETQYF
>TRBD2|TRBJ2-7|TRBV12-3/TRBV12-4|-
TGTGCCAGCAGTTTTTTAGCGGGGGGGCCGCACTTC
CASSFLAGGPHF
>TRBD2|TRBJ2-4|TRBV19|-
TGTGCCAGTAGTATCCTAGCGGGGGGTCCCAAAAACATTCAGTACTTC
CASSILAGGPKNIQYF
>-|TRBJ2-7|TRBV10-1|once
TGCGCCAGCATTTGCGGGGGCTTGTCCTACGAGCAGTACTTC
CASICGGLSYEQYF
>-|TRBJ1-2|TRBV3-1/TRBV3-2|-
TGTGCCAGCAGCCAAGACCGTGCTAACTATGGCTACACCTTC
CASSQDRANYGYTF
>-|TRBJ1-4|TRBV7-2|-
TGTGCCAGCAGCCCCGGGATGAGAAATGAAAAACTGTTTTTT
CASSPGMRNEKLFF
>-|TRBJ2-3|TRBV5-1|-
TGCGCCAGCAGCTTGTCAGGGGGGACAGATACGCAGTATTTT
CASSLSGGTDTQYF
>-|TRBJ1-4|TRBV4-3|-
TGCGCCAGCAGCCAACCAGGGGTTACTAATGAAAAACTGTTTTTT
CASSQPGVTNEKLFF
>TRBD2|TRBJ2-2|TRBV4-2|-
TGTGCCAGCAGCCGAGGAGGCGGGGGGGCCTACACCGGGGAGCTGTTTTTT
CASSRGGGGAYTGELFF
>-|TRBJ2-3|TRBV27|-
TGTGCCAGCAGTACACCCACAGATACGCAGTATTTT
CASSTPTDTQYF
>-|TRBJ2-1|TRBV7-2|-
TGTGCCAGCAGCTTAGCGGTCGGGAATGAGCAGTTCTTC
CASSLAVGNEQFF
>-|TRBJ1-3|TRBV19|-
TGTGCCAGTAGTATACAGGGGATGGAGGGAAACACCATATATTTT
CASSIQGMEGNTIYF
>-|TRBJ1-5|TRBV28|-
TGTGCCAGCCGACCCTCGGGGAAGGGCAATCAGCCCCAGCATTTT
CASRPSGKGNQPQHF
>-|TRBJ2-1|TRBV30|-
TGTGCCTGGACCAAGGATGGGGGGAGGATTAATGAGCAGTTCTTC
CAWTKDGGRINEQFF
>-|TRBJ1-2|TRBV6-5|few
TGTGCCAGCAGGGACTTTCGGAACTATGGCTACACCTTC
CASRDFRNYGYTF
>-|TRBJ1-2|TRBV28|-
TGTGCCAGCAGTTACAGGGCCTTCGGCTACACCTTC
CASSYRAFGYTF
>-|TRBJ1-3|TRBV18|-
TGTGCCAGCTCACCACCAACAAGCTCTGGAAACACCATATATTTT
CASSPPTSSGNTIYF
>-|TRBJ1-6|TRBV7-2|-
TGTGCCAGCAGCTTAGTAACAGGGCCCCTTCCCCTCCACTTT
CASSLVTGPLPLHF
>-|TRBJ2-2|TRBV7-2|-
TGTGCCAGCAGCTCCTCCCTGGGGCGGGAGCTGTTTTTT
CASSSSLGRELFF
>TRBD1|TRBJ1-2|TRBV6-5|-
TGTGCCAGCAGGGGGACAGGGGTCGACTATGGCTACACCTTC
CASRGTGVDYGYTF
>-|TRBJ1-1|TRBV7-9|-
TGTGCCAGCAGCCTGAATCAGGGGAACAGTGAAGCTTTCTTT
CASSLNQGNSEAFF
>TRBD2|TRBJ2-1|TRBV27|once
TGTGCCAGCAGTCTACCGGGACTAGCGTCCAATGAGCAGTTCTTC
CASSLPGLASNEQFF
>TRBD1|TRBJ1-2|TRBV28|-
TGTGCCAGCAGTTCGTTACAGGGGGCTCAGGGCTATGGCTACACCTTC
CASSSLQGAQGYGYTF
>-|TRBJ1-3|TRBV9|-
TGTGCCAGCAGCCCCCAATCTGGAAACACCATATATTTT
CASSPQSGNTIYF
>-|TRBJ2-3|TRBV11-3|-
TGTGCCAGCAGCTTAGAGGCGGAGTCTACGCAGTATTTT
CASSLEAESTQYF
>-|TRBJ2-3|TRBV6-2/TRBV6-3|-
TGTGCCAGCAGCCCTAGGGGGGGGGCGGAAGATACGCAGTATTTT
CASSPRGGAEDTQYF
>-|TRBJ1-2|TRBV18|-
TGTGCCAGCTCACCCCCCTCGCAGGGCTATGGCTACACCTTC
CASSPPSQGYGYTF
>-|TRBJ1-2|TRBV2|once
TGTGCCAGCAAGGGCGGGAACTATGGCTACACCTTC
CASKGGNYGYTF
>TRBD1|TRBJ1-5|TRBV7-8|once
TGTGCCAGCAGCTTTTCGGCCGGGACAGGGGTAGGAAGCAATCAGCCCCAGCATTTT
CASSFSAGTGVGSNQPQHF
>-|TRBJ1-5|TRBV28|once
TGTGCCAGCAGTCCCGCAAGCTATTGGGCCGTGCCCAATCAGCCCCAGCATTTT
CASSPASYWAVPNQPQHF
>TRBD2|TRBJ2-1|TRBV7-2|few
TGTGCCAGCAGCTGGGTAGCGGGGGGAACGTACAATGAGCAGTTCTTC
CASSWVAGGTYNEQFF
>TRBD2|TRBJ2-3|TRBV2|-
TGTGCCAGCAGTTCGGAGCGGGGGGCGGCAGATACGCAGTATTTT
CASSSERGAADTQYF
>-|TRBJ1-6|TRBV6-1|-
TGTGCCAGCAGTGAAGCGGGCAGCGGGAATTCACCCCTCCACTTT
CASSEAGSGNSPLHF
>-|TRBJ2-3|TRBV12-3/TRBV12-4|-
TGTGCCAGCAGCCCCTCGAGGATGGATACGCAGTATTTT
CASSPSRMDTQYF
>TRBD1|TRBJ2-4|TRBV6-5|-
TGTGCCAGCAGTACCCCGGGACAGCGATTAAACATTCAGTACTTC
CASSTPGQRLNIQYF
>-|TRBJ2-3|TRBV2|-
TGTGCCAGCAGTGATGCAGGGTTGACAGATACGCAGTATTTT
CASSDAGLTDTQYF
>TRBD1|TRBJ2-7|TRBV11-3|-
TGTGCCAGCAGCCCAGGGACAGGGGACCACGAGCAGTACTTC
CASSPGTGDHEQYF
>TRBD2|TRBJ2-7|TRBV2|-
TGTGCCAGTTCACTAGCGGGGTTCTACGAGCAGTACTTC
CASSLAGFYEQYF
>TRBD1|TRBJ1-2|TRBV28|-
TGTGCCAGCAGTTTACAGGGGGTTGTAGGCTACACCTTC
CASSLQGVVGYTF
>-|TRBJ1-2|TRBV5-4|once
TGTGCCAGCAGCTCCCCCACAGGGAGCTATGGCTACACCTTC
CASSSPTGSYGYTF
>-|TRBJ1-5|TRBV15|-
TGTGCCACCAGCAGGGACCCCCGGGGACATAGCAATCAGCCCCAGCATTTT
CATSRDPRGHSNQPQHF
>-|TRBJ2-3|TRBV11-3|-
TGTGCCAGCAGCTTAGGAGTTCGGCAGGGGCACACAGATACGCAGTATTTT
CASSLGVRQGHTDTQYF
>-|TRBJ1-5|TRBV7-2|-
TGTGCCAGCAGCTCTGAGGGGGGGAGGGGTTGGACCCAGCATTTT
CASSSEGGRGWTQHF
>-|TRBJ2-7|TRBV7-2|-
TGTGCCAGCAGCTCTGTACCGGTCATGCGGTACTTC
CASSSVPVMRYF
>-|TRBJ1-3|TRBV11-2|-
TGTGCCAGCAGCTTAGACCTGGGACTGATTAGCTCTGGAAACACCATATATTTT
CASSLDLGLISSGNTIYF